This TCR beta chain was found in a study of shared clonotypes between healthy human individuals. Background on the study: Used for every donor were three CD4 naive, three CD4 memory, two CD8 naive and one CD8 memory plate. Overall study results and limits: Clonotypes that were shared across a handful of donors made up roughly 5% of naive CD4 clonotypes.

Execution of the assay was at deep level. Only in-frame clones appear in the TCRdb table, and some are missing; sequencing was by immunoSEQ multiplex PCR. The sample has a few hundred thousand clones, less than 85% seen once. V lost 3 bases and J lost 9; bases outside the gene matches: 12. The CDR3 contains 17 residues. Germline V gene data show CDR1 as LNHDA and CDR2 as SQIVND (reference sequence). About this clone itself: Antigen: not known.

Sequences were obtained from memory CD4+ T cells sorted from blood. Subset reported: CD45RA-negative fraction. This sequence joins TRBV19 and TRBJ2-1, with 12 bases aligning to TRBD1. This clonotype was obtained from a man aged 30 to 45 in good health. Here the CDR3 reads CASSINSGTGGRGEQFF. For the CDR3, the DNA is TGTGCCAGTAGTATTAATTCCGGGACAGGGGGCCGGGGTGAGCAGTTCTTC.